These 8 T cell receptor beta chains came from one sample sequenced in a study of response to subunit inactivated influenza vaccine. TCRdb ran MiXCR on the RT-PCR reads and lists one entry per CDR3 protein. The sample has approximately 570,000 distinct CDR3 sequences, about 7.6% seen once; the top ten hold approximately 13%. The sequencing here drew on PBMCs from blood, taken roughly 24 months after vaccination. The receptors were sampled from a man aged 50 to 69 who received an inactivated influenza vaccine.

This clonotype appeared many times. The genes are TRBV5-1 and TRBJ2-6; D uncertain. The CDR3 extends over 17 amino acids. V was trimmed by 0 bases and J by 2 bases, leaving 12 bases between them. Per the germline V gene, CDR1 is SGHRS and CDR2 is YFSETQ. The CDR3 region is CASSLVPLSPGANVLTF. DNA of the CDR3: TGCGCCAGCAGCTTGGTGCCGCTAAGCCCTGGGGCCAACGTCCTGACTTTC.

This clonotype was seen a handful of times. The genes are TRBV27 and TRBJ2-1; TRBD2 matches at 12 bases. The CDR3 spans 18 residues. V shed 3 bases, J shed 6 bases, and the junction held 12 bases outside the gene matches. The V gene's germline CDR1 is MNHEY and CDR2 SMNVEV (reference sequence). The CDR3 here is CASSLVGGLAGWGNEQFF. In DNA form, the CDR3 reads TGTGCCAGCAGTTTGGTGGGGGGACTAGCGGGTTGGGGCAATGAGCAGTTCTTC.

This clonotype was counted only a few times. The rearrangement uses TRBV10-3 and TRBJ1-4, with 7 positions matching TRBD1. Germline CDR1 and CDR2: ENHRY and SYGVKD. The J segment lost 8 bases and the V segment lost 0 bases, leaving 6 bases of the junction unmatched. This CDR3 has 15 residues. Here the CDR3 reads CAISESGTAQEKLFF. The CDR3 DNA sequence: TGTGCCATCAGTGAGTCTGGGACAGCACAAGAAAAACTGTTTTTT.

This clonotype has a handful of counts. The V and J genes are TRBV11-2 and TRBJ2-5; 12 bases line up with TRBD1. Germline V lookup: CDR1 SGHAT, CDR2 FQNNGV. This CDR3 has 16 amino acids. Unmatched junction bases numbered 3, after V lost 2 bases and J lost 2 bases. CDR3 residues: CASSLWGQGAQETQYF. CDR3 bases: TGTGCCAGCAGCTTATGGGGACAGGGGGCACAAGAGACCCAGTACTTC.

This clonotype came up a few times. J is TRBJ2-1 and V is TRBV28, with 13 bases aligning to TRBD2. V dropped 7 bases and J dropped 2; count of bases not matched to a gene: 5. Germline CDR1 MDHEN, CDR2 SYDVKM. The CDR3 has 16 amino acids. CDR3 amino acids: CASITSGGAPYNEQFF. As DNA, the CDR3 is TGTGCCAGCATCACTAGCGGGGGGGCCCCCTACAATGAGCAGTTCTTC.

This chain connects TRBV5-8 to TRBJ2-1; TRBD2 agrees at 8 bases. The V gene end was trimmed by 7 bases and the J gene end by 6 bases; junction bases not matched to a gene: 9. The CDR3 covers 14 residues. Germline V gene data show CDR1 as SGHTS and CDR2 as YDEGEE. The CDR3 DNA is TGTGCCAGCGGCCCGGGGGGGCTGTGCAATGAGCAGTTCTTC. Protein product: CASGPGGLCNEQFF.

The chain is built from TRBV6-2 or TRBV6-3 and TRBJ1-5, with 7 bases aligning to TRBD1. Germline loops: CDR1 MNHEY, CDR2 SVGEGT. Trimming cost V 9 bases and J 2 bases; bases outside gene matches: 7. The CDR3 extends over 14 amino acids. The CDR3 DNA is TGTGCCAGTACAACAGGGGTAGGCAATCAGCCCCAGCATTTT. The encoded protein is CASTTGVGNQPQHF.

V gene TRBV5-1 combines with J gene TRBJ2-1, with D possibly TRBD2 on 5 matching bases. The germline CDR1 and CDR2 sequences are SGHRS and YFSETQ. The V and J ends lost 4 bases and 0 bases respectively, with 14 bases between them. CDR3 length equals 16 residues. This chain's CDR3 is CASSSLSANSYNEQFF. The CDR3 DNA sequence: TGCGCCAGCAGCAGCCTTAGCGCGAACTCCTACAATGAGCAGTTCTTC.